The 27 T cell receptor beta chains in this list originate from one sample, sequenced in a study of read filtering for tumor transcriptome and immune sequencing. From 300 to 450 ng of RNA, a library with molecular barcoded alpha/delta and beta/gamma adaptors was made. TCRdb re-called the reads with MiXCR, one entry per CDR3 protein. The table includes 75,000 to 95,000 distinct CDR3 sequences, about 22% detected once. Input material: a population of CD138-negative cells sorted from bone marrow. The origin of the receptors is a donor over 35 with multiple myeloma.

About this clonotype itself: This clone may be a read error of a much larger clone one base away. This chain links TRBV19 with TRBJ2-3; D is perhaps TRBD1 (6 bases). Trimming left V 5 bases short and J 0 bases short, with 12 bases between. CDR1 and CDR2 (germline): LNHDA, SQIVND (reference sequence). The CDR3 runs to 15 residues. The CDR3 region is CASSLARGSTDTQYF. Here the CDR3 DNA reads TGTGCCAGTAGTTTGGCTAGGGGGAGCACAGATACGCAGTATTTT.

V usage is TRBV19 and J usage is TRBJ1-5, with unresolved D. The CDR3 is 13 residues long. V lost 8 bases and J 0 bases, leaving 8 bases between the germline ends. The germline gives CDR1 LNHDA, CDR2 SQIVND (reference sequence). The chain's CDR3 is CASSLFSNQPQHF. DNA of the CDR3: TGTGCCAGTTCTCTTTTTAGCAATCAGCCCCAGCATTTT.

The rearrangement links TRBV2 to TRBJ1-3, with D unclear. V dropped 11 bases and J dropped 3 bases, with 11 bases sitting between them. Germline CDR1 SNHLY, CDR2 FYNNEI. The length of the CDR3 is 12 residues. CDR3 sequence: CAGRGNGNTIYF. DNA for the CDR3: TGTGCCGGGCGGGGAAATGGAAACACCATATATTTT.

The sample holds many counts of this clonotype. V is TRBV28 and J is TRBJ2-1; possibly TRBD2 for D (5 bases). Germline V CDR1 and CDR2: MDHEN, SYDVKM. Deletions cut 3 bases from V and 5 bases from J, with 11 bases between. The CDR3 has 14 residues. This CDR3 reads CASSFRGRNNEQFF. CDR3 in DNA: TGTGCCAGCAGTTTTCGGGGAAGGAACAATGAGCAGTTCTTC.

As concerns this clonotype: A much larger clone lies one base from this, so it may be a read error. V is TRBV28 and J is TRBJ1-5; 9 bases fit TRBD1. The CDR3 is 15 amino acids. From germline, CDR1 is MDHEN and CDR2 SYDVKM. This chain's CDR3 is CASSAGTGLYQPPHF. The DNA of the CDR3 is TGTGCCAGCAGCGCTGGGACAGGGCTATATCAGCCCCCGCATTTT.

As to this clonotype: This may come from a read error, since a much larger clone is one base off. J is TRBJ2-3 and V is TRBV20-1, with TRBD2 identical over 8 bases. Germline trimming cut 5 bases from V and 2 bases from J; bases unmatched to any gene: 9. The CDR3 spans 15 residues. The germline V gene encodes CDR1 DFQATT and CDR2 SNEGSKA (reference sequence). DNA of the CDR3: TGCAGTGCTCCCTCAGCGGGGGTGACCACAGATACGCAGTATTTT. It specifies CSAPSAGVTTDTQYF.

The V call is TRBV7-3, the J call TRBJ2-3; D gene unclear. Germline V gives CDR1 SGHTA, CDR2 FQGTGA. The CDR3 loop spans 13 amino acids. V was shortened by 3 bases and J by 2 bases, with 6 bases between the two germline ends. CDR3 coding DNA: TGTGCCAGCAGCTTTGGAGCCACAGATACGCAGTATTTT. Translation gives CASSFGATDTQYF.

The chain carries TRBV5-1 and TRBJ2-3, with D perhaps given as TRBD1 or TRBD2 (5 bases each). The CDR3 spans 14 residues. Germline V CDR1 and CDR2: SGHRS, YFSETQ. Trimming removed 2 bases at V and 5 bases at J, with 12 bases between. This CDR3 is CASSFGTAGDTQYF. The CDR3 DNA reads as TGCGCCAGCAGCTTCGGGACCGCGGGAGATACGCAGTATTTT.

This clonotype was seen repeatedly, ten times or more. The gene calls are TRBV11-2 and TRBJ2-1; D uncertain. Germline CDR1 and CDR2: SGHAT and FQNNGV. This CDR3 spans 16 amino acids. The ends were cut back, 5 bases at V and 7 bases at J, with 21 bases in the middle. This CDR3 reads CASSPPGQYPSNEQFF. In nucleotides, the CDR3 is TGTGCCAGCAGCCCACCCGGCCAATACCCCTCAAATGAGCAGTTCTTC.

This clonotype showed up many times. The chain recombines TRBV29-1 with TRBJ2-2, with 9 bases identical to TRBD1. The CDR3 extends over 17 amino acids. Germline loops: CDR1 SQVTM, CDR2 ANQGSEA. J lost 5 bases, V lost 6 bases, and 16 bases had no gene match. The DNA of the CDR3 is TGCAGCGTCCCCCTAGGCGACGGGACAGGGCGAACCGGGGAGCTGTTTTTT. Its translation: CSVPLGDGTGRTGELFF.

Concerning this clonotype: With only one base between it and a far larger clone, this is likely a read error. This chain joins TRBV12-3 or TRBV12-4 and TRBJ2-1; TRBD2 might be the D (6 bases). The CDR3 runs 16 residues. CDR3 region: CASSLEPGLPYNVQFF. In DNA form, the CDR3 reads TGTGCCAGCAGTTTAGAGCCGGGACTGCCCTACAATGTGCAGTTCTTC.

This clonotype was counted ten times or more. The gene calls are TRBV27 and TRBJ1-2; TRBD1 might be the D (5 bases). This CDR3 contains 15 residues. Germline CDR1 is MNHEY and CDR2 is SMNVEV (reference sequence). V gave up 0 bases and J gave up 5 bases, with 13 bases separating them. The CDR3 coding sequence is TGTGCCAGCAGTTTATCGGGGCAGATTGGATATGGCTACACCTTC. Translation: CASSLSGQIGYGYTF.

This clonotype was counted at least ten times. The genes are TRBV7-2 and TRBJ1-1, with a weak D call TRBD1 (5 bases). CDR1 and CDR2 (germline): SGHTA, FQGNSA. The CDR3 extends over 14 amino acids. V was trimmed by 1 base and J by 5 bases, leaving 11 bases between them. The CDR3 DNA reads TGTGCCAGCAGCTTAGACGGCGGGGGAACTGAAGCTTTCTTT. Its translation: CASSLDGGGTEAFF.

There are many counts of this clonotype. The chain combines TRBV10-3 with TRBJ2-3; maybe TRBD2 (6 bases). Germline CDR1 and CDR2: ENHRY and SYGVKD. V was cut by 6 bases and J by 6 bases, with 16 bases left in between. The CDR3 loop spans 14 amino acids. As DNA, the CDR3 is TGTGCCATCAGAAAAAGCGGGCCCGAGGATACGCAGTATTTT. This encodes CAIRKSGPEDTQYF.

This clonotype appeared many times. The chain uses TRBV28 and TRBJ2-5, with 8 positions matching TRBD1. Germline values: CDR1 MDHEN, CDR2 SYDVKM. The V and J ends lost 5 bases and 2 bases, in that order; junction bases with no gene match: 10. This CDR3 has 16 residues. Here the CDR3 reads CASSHPARGLQETQYF. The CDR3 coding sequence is TGTGCCAGCAGTCACCCAGCCAGGGGGCTACAAGAGACCCAGTACTTC.

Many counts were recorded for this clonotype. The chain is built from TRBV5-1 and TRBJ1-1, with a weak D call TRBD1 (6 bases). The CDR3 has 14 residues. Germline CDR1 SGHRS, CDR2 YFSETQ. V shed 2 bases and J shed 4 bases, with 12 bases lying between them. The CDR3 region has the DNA TGCGCCAGCAGCTTACTTGAGGGGGGCACTGAAGCTTTCTTT. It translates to CASSLLEGGTEAFF.

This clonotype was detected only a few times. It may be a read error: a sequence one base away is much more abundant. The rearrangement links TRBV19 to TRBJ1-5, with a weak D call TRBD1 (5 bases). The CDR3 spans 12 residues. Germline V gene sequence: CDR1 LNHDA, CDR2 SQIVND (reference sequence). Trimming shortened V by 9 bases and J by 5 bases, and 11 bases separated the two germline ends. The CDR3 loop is CASRRGHQPQHF. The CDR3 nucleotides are TGTGCCAGCAGACGGGGCCATCAGCCCCAGCATTTT.

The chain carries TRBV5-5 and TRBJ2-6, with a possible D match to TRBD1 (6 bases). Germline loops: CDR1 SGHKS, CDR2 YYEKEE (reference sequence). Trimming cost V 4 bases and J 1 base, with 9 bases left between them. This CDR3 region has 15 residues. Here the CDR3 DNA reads TGTGCCAGCAGCGTTACAGGGTCTGGGGCCAACGTCCTGACTTTC. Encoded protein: CASSVTGSGANVLTF.

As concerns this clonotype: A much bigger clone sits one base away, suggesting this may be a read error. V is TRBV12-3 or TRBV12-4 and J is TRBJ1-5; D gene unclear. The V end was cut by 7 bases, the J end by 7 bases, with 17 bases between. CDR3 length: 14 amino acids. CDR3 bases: TGTGCCAGCAATTTCGGCACAAACGGACAGCCCCAGCATTTT. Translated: CASNFGTNGQPQHF.

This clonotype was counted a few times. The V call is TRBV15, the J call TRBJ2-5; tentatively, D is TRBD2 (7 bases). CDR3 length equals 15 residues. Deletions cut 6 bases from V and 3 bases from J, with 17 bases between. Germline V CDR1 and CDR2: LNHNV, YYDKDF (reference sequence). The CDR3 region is CATRILGGGEETQYF. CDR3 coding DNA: TGTGCCACCAGAATTTTGGGAGGGGGAGAAGAGACCCAGTACTTC.

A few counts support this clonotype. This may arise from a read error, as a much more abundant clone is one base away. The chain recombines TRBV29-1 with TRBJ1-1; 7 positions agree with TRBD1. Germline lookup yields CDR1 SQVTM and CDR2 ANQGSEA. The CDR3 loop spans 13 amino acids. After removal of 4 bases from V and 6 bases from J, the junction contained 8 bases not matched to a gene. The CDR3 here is CSVGATGESEAFF. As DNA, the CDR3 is TGCAGCGTTGGGGCCACAGGGGAGTCTGAAGCTTTCTTT.

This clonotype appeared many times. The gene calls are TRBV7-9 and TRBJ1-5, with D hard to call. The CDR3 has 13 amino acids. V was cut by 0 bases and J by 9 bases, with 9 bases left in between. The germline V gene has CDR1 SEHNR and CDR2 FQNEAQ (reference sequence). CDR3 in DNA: TGTGCCAGCAGCTTAGCCCTCGAGGGGCCCCAGCATTTT. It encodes CASSLALEGPQHF. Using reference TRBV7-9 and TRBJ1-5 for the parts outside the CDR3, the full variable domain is DTGVSQNPRHKITKRGQNVTFRCDPISEHNRLYWYRQTLGQGPEFLTYFQNEAQLEKSRLLSDRFSAERPKGSFSTLEIQRTEQGDSAMYLCASSLALEGPQHFGDGTRLSIL.

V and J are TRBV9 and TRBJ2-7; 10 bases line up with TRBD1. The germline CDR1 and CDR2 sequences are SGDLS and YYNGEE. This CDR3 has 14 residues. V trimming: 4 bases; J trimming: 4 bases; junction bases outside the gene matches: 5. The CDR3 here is CASSPSGQGYEQYF. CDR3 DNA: TGTGCCAGCAGCCCTTCGGGACAGGGGTACGAGCAGTACTTC.

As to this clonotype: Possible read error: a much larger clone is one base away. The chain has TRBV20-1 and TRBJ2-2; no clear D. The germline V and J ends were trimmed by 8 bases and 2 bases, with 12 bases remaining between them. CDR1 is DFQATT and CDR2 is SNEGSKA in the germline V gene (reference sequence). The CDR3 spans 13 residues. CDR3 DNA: TGCAGTACGACAAGGTCTAACACCGGGGAGCTGTTTTTT. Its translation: CSTTRSNTGELFF.

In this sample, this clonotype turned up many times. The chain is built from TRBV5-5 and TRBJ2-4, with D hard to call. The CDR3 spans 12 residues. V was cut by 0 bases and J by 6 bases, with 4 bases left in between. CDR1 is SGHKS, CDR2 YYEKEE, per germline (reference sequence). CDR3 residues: CASSLGRNIQYF. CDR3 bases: TGTGCCAGCAGCTTGGGCAGAAACATTCAGTACTTC.

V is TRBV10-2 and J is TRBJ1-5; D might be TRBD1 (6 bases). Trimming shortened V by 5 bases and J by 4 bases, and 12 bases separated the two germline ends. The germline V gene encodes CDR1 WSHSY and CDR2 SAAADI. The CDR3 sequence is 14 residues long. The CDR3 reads CASSRQAPNQPQHF. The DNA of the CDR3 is TGCGCCAGCAGTCGACAGGCGCCAAATCAGCCCCAGCATTTT.

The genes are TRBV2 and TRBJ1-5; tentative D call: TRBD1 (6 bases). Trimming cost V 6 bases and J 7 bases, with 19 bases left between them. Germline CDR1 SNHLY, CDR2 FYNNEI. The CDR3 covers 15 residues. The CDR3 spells CASSGGQITGQPQHF. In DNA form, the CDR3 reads TGTGCCAGCAGCGGAGGACAGATAACAGGGCAGCCCCAGCATTTT.